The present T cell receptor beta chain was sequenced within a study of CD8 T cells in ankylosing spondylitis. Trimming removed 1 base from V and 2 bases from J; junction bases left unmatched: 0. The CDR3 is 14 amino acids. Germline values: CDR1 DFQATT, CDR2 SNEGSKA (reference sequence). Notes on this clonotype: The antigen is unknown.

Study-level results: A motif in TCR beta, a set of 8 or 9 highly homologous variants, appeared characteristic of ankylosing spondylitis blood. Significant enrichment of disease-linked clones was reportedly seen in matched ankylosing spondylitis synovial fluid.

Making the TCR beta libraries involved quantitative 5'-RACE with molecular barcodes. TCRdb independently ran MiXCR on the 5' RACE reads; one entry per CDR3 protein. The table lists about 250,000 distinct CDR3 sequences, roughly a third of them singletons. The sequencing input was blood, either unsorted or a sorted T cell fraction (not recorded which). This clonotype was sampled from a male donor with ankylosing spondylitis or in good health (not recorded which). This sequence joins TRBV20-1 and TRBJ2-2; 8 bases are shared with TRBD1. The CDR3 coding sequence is TGCAGTGCTAGAGCAGGGGGCAACACCGGGGAGCTGTTTTTT. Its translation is CSARAGGNTGELFF.